One and the same sample provided the 18 T cell receptor beta chains below, sequenced in a study of shared clonotypes between healthy human individuals. The repertoire was sequenced with immunoSEQ multiplex PCR; TCRdb's copy has only in-frame clones and lacks some. This table has around 550,000 clones, roughly 95% appearing once. Naive CD8 cells lacked CD45RO, underwent positive selection for CCR7 and left out terminally differentiated effector memory CD45RA+ cells. Specimen: naive CD8+ T cells sorted from blood. These TCRs come from a woman in her twenties or thirties in good health.

Turning to this clone: The sample contains more than one DNA sequence encoding this CDR3. The chain joins TRBV7-9 to TRBJ1-4; tentative D call: TRBD1 (5 bases). V shed 1 base and J shed 8 bases, with 5 bases lying between them. The CDR3 is made up of 12 amino acids. CDR1 and CDR2 (germline): SEHNR, FQNEAQ (reference sequence). CDR3 bases: TGTGCCAGCAGCTTAGGGGGGGAAAAACTGTTTTTT. Its protein is CASSLGGEKLFF.

V and J are TRBV28 and TRBJ2-7; 9 positions match TRBD1. Germline-derived CDR1 and CDR2 are MDHEN and SYDVKM. J was trimmed by 5 bases and V by 3 bases; bases with no gene match: 8. The CDR3 contains 15 residues. The DNA of the CDR3 is TGTGCCAGCAGTTTTCCGGGACAGGGTTACCACGAGCAGTACTTC. It encodes CASSFPGQGYHEQYF.

The genes are TRBV7-9 and TRBJ2-2; 10 nucleotides align to TRBD2. Germline CDR1 reads SEHNR; CDR2 reads FQNEAQ (reference sequence). Trimming at V came to 5 bases and at J to 2 bases, leaving 5 bases not matched to a gene. The CDR3 contains 16 residues. The CDR3 reads CASSPTSGVNTGELFF. CDR3 bases: TGTGCCAGCAGCCCAACTAGCGGGGTTAACACCGGGGAGCTGTTTTTT. The whole variable domain, filled in from reference TRBV7-9 and TRBJ2-2, reads DTGVSQNPRHKITKRGQNVTFRCDPISEHNRLYWYRQTLGQGPEFLTYFQNEAQLEKSRLLSDRFSAERPKGSFSTLEIQRTEQGDSAMYLCASSPTSGVNTGELFFGEGSRLTVL.

The CDR3 sequence is CAWTRGLGDQPQHF. The CDR3 nucleotides are TGTGCCTGGACCAGGGGACTCGGAGATCAGCCCCAGCATTTT. This chain joins TRBV30 and TRBJ1-5; TRBD1 might be the D (6 bases). There are 14 residues in the CDR3. Germline CDR1 is GTSNPN and CDR2 is SVGIG (reference sequence). V was shortened by 4 bases and J by 5 bases, with 15 bases between the two germline ends.

The gene calls are TRBV27 and TRBJ2-1; 8 bases agree with TRBD2. The germline V gene encodes CDR1 MNHEY and CDR2 SMNVEV (reference sequence). Trimming took 8 bases from V and 9 from J; bases not matched to a gene: 12. The CDR3 contains 14 residues. The CDR3 bases are TGTGCCAGCTTTTCGGGACTAGGGATCGGTGAGCAGTTCTTC. Translated, it gives CASFSGLGIGEQFF.

The chain has TRBV28 and TRBJ2-7, with D possibly being TRBD1 (6 bases). The CDR3 contains 14 residues. In germline, CDR1 is MDHEN, CDR2 SYDVKM. V lost 3 bases to trimming and J lost 3 bases, with 12 bases between them. The CDR3 coding sequence is TGTGCCAGCAGTTTGCAGGGGTCGCGCTACGAGCAGTACTTC. Translated, it gives CASSLQGSRYEQYF.

V is TRBV25-1 and J is TRBJ2-7, with D perhaps TRBD1 (6 bases). Between the trimmed V and J ends, which lost 3 bases and 6 bases, there was a span of 9 bases. The CDR3 is made up of 12 amino acids. The germline CDR1 and CDR2 sequences are MGHDK and SYGVNS. CDR3 sequence reads: CASSDAGAEQYF. CDR3 coding DNA: TGTGCCAGCAGTGACGCAGGGGCCGAGCAGTACTTC.

The gene calls are TRBV6-1 and TRBJ2-7; D is unresolved. CDR3 length equals 13 residues. V shed 4 bases and J shed 1 base, with 8 bases lying between them. Germline V CDR1 and CDR2: MNHNS, SASEGT. CDR3 protein: CASSVPDSYEQYF. CDR3 coding DNA: TGTGCCAGCAGTGTGCCCGATTCCTACGAGCAGTACTTC.

This chain joins TRBV5-4 and TRBJ2-2; the D gene is possibly TRBD2 (6 bases). The V end lost 10 bases, the J end lost 4 bases, and 14 bases lay between the germline ends. This CDR3 has 13 amino acids. CDR1 and CDR2 from the germline V gene are SGHNT and YYREEE (reference sequence). The DNA of the CDR3 is TGTGCCTCCTTTGGGGGGTCCACCGGGGAGCTGTTTTTT. Translating it yields CASFGGSTGELFF.

The chain employs TRBV6-5 and TRBJ2-7; D call uncertain. The CDR3 has 13 amino acids. Per germline, CDR1 MNHEY and CDR2 SVGAGI. V lost 0 bases and J 7 bases, leaving 10 bases between the germline ends. DNA of the CDR3: TGTGCCAGCAGTTACTCCTTGTCCCGGGAGCAGTACTTC. This sequence encodes CASSYSLSREQYF.

The chain has TRBV29-1 and TRBJ2-5, with D hard to call. The J call may be in error: the DNA end matches TRBJ2-7 better. This CDR3 region has 13 residues. Germline V CDR1 and CDR2: SQVTM, ANQGSEA. CDR3 sequence reads: CSVDSPPSYEQYF. The CDR3 nucleotides read TGCAGCGTTGACTCCCCACCCAGCTACGAGCAGTACTTC.

V is TRBV9 and J is TRBJ2-1; 9 bases agree with TRBD2. From germline, CDR1 is SGDLS and CDR2 YYNGEE. V shed 4 bases, J shed 3 bases, and the junction held 5 bases outside the gene matches. The CDR3 is 15 residues long. CDR3 residues: CASSPLAGDYNEQFF. CDR3 DNA sequence: TGTGCCAGCAGCCCCTTAGCGGGAGACTACAATGAGCAGTTCTTC.

This clone was counted a single time. The V call is TRBV19, the J call TRBJ2-3; 11 positions agree with TRBD2. The CDR3 sequence is 14 residues long. V was clipped by 4 bases and J by 7 bases; unmatched bases: 4. In germline, CDR1 is LNHDA, CDR2 SQIVND (reference sequence). The CDR3 region is CASSTSGGPYTQYF. Written as DNA, the CDR3 is TGTGCCAGTAGTACTAGCGGGGGGCCATATACGCAGTATTTT.

The chain recombines TRBV2 with TRBJ2-1; TRBD2 agrees at 10 bases. This CDR3 is built from 15 residues. CDR1 is SNHLY and CDR2 is FYNNEI in the germline V gene. The ends lost 9 bases at V and 4 bases at J; junction bases unmatched: 9. The CDR3 bases are TGTGCCAGTCAGCAGGGACTAGCGTTTTACAATGAGCAGTTCTTC. Translating it yields CASQQGLAFYNEQFF.

The chain combines TRBV29-1 with TRBJ2-5, with TRBD2 identical over 13 bases. The CDR3 is made up of 16 amino acids. Germline CDR1 reads SQVTM; CDR2 reads ANQGSEA. With V trimmed by 6 bases and J by 1 base, 8 bases remained unmatched. CDR3 in DNA: TGCAGCGTCCGGCGGGGACTAGCGGGACCCCAAGAGACCCAGTACTTC. Amino acid sequence: CSVRRGLAGPQETQYF.

This clone has just one count. The CDR3 protein is CASSLSSLNTEAFF. Here the CDR3 DNA reads TGTGCCAGCAGTTTAAGTAGTCTGAACACTGAAGCTTTCTTT. The chain is built from TRBV27 and TRBJ1-1; D not certain. This CDR3 has 14 residues. Per the germline V gene, CDR1 is MNHEY and CDR2 is SMNVEV (reference sequence). V lost 2 bases, J lost 0 bases, and 7 bases lay in between.

On this clone: The sample contains more than one DNA sequence encoding this CDR3. V is TRBV27 and J is TRBJ2-1, with 11 positions matching TRBD2. Germline lookup yields CDR1 MNHEY and CDR2 SMNVEV (reference sequence). Trimming removed 5 bases from V and 9 bases from J; junction bases left unmatched: 9. The CDR3 sequence is 15 residues long. The CDR3 loop is CASSPGTSGGGEQFF. The CDR3 bases are TGTGCCAGCAGTCCAGGGACTAGCGGCGGGGGTGAGCAGTTCTTC.

This clone has just one count. DNA for the CDR3: TGTGCCAGCAGCTGGCTCAGCGGGCACTCCTACGAGCAGTACTTC. Protein sequence: CASSWLSGHSYEQYF. The chain is built from TRBV7-8 and TRBJ2-7, with TRBD2 as a possible D gene (6 bases). Trimming cost V 4 bases and J 0 bases, with 13 bases left between them. There are 15 residues in the CDR3. Germline-derived CDR1 and CDR2 are SGHVS and FQNEAQ.